The clone carrying this TCR beta chain is judged medium-sized. The antigen remains undetermined. The data derive from a study of tumor and adjacent non-tumor tissue in lung cancer. Study details: The patients, about nine men and 5 women, were about 31 to 80 with stage I to III disease.

No cell sorting was done before RNA was extracted from the tissue. Distant lung tissue was collected more than 3 cm away from the tumor edge. Chemotherapy-naive patients with new lung cancer underwent thoracic surgery in China, August–late 2014. Three rounds of nested PCR, following a modified ARM-PCR protocol, produced the TCRbeta library. TCRdb passed the multiplex PCR reads through MiXCR, listing each CDR3 protein once. Of over 35,000 distinct CDR3 sequences listed, 60% are singletons. Overall study findings and caveats: Higher tumor TCR diversity was associated with shorter survival.

The sequenced material came from distant non-tumor lung tissue. The sequence was collected from a man aged 50-59 years with non-small cell lung cancer.

CDR3 amino acids: CASTSRVNQPQHF. For the CDR3, the DNA is TGTGCCAGCACTTCGAGGGTTAATCAGCCCCAGCATTTT. This chain connects TRBV6-6 to TRBJ1-5, with D unresolved. Germline CDR1 reads MNHNY; CDR2 reads SVGAGI (reference sequence). The CDR3 contains 13 residues. V lost 7 bases and J lost 4, with 11 bases in between.